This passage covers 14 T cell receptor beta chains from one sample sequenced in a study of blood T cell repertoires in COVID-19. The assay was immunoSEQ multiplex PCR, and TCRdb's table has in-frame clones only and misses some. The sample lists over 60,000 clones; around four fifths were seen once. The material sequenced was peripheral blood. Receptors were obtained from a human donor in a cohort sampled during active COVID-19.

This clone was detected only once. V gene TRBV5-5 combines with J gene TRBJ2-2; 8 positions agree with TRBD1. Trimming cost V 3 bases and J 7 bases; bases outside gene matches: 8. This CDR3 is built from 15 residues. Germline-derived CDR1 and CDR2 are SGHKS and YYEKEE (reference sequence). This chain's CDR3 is CASSSRQGQGGELFF. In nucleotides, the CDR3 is TGTGCCAGCAGCTCCCGACAGGGGCAAGGCGGGGAGCTGTTTTTT.

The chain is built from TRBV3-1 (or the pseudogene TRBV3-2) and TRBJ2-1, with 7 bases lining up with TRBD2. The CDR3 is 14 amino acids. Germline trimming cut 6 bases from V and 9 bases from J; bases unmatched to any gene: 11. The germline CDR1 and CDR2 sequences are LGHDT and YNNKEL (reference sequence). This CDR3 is CASRMRGSEGEQFF. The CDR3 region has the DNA TGTGCCAGCAGGATGCGCGGGAGTGAAGGTGAGCAGTTCTTC.

CDR3 protein: CSVDEQGSGNTIYF. The CDR3 DNA is TGCAGCGTTGATGAACAGGGATCTGGAAACACCATATATTTT. The gene calls are TRBV29-1 and TRBJ1-3; maybe TRBD1 (6 bases). CDR1 and CDR2 from the germline V gene are SQVTM and ANQGSEA. There are 14 residues in the CDR3. Trimming left V 3 bases short and J 1 base short, with 10 bases between.

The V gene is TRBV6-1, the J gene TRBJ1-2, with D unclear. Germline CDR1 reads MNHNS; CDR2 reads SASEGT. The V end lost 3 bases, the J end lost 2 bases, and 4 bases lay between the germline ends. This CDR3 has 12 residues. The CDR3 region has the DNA TGTGCCAGCAGTGACAGGAACTATGGCTACACCTTC. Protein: CASSDRNYGYTF.

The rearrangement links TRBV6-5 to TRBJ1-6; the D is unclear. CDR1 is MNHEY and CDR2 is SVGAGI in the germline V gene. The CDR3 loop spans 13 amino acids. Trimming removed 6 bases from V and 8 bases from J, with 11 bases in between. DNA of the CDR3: TGTGCCAGCAGGGCGGATGCGGATTCACCCCTCCACTTT. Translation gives CASRADADSPLHF.

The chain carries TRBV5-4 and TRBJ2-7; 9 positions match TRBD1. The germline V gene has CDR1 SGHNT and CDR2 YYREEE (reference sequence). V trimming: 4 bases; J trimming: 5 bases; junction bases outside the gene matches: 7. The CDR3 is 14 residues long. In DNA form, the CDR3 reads TGTGCCAGCAGCGTCCCCGGGACAGGGAACGAGCAGTACTTC. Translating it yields CASSVPGTGNEQYF.

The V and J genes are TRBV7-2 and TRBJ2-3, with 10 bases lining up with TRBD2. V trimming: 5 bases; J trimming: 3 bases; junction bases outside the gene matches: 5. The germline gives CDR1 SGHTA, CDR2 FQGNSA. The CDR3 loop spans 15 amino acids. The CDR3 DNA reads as TGTGCCAGCAGCAGCGGGGGGGCCAGGACAGATACGCAGTATTTT. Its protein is CASSSGGARTDTQYF. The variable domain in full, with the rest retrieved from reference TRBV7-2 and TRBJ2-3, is GAGVSQSPSNKVTEKGKDVELRCDPISGHTALYWYRQSLGQGLEFLIYFQGNSAPDKSGLPSDRFSAERTGGSVSTLTIQRTQQEDSAVYLCASSSGGARTDTQYFGPGTRLTVL.

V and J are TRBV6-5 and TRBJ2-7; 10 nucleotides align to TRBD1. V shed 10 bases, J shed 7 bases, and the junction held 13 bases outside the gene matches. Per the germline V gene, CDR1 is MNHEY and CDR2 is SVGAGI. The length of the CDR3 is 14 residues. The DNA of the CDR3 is TGTGCCACCCTCAGGACAGGGGGATTCTATGAGCAGTACTTC. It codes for CATLRTGGFYEQYF.

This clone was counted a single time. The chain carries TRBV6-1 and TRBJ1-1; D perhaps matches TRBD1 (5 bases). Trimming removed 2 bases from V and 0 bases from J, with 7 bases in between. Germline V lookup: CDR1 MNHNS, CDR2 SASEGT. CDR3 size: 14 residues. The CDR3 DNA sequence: TGTGCCAGCAGTGAAAGACAGATGAACACTGAAGCTTTCTTT. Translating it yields CASSERQMNTEAFF.

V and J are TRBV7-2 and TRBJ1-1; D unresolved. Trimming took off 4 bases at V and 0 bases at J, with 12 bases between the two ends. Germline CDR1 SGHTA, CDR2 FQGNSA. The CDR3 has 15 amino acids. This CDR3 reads CASSYLGAVNTEAFF. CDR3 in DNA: TGTGCCAGCAGCTACCTCGGAGCAGTGAACACTGAAGCTTTCTTT. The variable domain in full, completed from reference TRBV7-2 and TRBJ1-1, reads GAGVSQSPSNKVTEKGKDVELRCDPISGHTALYWYRQSLGQGLEFLIYFQGNSAPDKSGLPSDRFSAERTGGSVSTLTIQRTQQEDSAVYLCASSYLGAVNTEAFFGQGTRLTVV.

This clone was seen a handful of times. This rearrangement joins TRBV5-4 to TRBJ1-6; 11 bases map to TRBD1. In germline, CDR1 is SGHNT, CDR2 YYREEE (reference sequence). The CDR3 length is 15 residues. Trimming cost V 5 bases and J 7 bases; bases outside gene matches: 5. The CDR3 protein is CASRNGQGANSPLHF. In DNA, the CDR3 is TGTGCCAGCAGAAACGGACAGGGGGCAAATTCACCCCTCCACTTT.

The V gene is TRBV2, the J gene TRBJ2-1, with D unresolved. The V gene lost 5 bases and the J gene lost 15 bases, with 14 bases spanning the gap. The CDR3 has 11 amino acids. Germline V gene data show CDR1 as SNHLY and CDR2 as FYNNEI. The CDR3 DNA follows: TGTGCCAGCAGTATATTAATCCCACTGTTCTTC. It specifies CASSILIPLFF.

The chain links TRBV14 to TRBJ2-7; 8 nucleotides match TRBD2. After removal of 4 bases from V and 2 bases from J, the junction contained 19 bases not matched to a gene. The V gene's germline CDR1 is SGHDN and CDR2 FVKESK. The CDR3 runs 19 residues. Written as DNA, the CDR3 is TGTGCCAGCAGCCCTGGAGAACTAGCGGTTGCCACGAGAACCTACGAGCAGTACTTC. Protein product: CASSPGELAVATRTYEQYF.

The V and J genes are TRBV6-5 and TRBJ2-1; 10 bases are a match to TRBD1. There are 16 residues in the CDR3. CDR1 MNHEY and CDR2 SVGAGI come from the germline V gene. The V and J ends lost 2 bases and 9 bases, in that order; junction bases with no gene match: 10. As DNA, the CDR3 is TGTGCCAGCAGTTACGAAGGGACAGGGGTAGTGAGTGAGCAGTTCTTC. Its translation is CASSYEGTGVVSEQFF.